This TCR beta chain was identified in a study of beta chain features in type 1 diabetes. Expressed TCRB transcripts were sequenced, since all the RNA that had been isolated was reverse transcribed. Produced via immunoSEQ multiplex PCR; TCRdb's table is partial and in-frame only. Counted here are 300,000 to 450,000 clones, roughly 21% occurring once; the ten biggest clones make up 0.044%. Trimming took 5 bases from V and 7 from J, leaving 14 bases between them. CDR1 and CDR2 (germline): MNHNS, SASEGT. The CDR3 covers 13 residues. Sequencing used naive CD4+ T cells from blood. The V and J genes are TRBV6-1 and TRBJ1-2; D is perhaps TRBD1 (5 bases). The sequence was collected from a woman under 30 in good health. The CDR3 here is CASSPTVQRGYTF. CDR3 bases: TGTGCCAGCAGTCCGACAGTCCAACGTGGCTACACCTTC.